This record looks at one TCR beta chain sequence and its context. Its matching antigen is unknown. There are 14 residues in the CDR3. V was pared by 6 bases and J by 0 bases, with 9 bases between. Germline CDR1 reads SGDLS; CDR2 reads YYNGEE. Amplification used 60 Vbeta primers and 13 Jbeta primers. Repertoires were generated with immunoSEQ multiplex PCR, while TCRdb's copy carries only in-frame clones and drops some. The sample includes 150,000 to 200,000 clones, 75% to 90% of them seen just once. This record comes from a study of cytomegalovirus exposure and HLA in healthy donors. Study-wide results and limits: Among the CMV-associated chains, three were confirmed in vitro as specific for CMV antigens.

The receptor's source is a girl between 10 and 17 years old in good health and CMV-seropositive. The chain joins TRBV9 to TRBJ2-2; D not resolved. Sequencing input: PBMCs. The CDR3 spells CASTLGANTGELFF. CDR3 coding DNA: TGTGCCAGCACCCTGGGCGCGAACACCGGGGAGCTGTTTTTT.